The clone carrying this T cell receptor (beta chain) was seen a handful of times. The antigen remains unidentified. This CDR3 spans 13 amino acids. Between the trimmed V and J ends, which lost 5 bases and 4 bases, there was a span of 9 bases. Germline V CDR1 and CDR2: LNHDA, SQIVND (reference sequence). The data are from a study of T cell responses to AZD1222 COVID-19 vaccine. Overall study results and limits: Spike-specific TCR breadth and depth grew following two AZD1222 doses. Repertoires were obtained solely post-peak T cell response. Baseline testing showed seropositivity in only a handful of AZD1222 recipients. Per reports, nearly half of all spike-specific TCRs target regions that are unmutated in variants.

Measured with immunoSEQ multiplex PCR; TCRdb has only the in-frame clones, and not every one. The sample shows approximately 42,000 clones, around 88% of them seen only once. This chain connects TRBV19 to TRBJ1-5; D possibly corresponds to TRBD1 (6 bases). The sequence was collected from an adult who received the AZD1222 COVID-19 vaccine. Source: peripheral blood, taken 28 days after the second AZD1222 dose. The CDR3 DNA sequence: TGTGCCAGTAGTTTCCAGGGGAATCAGCCCCAGCATTTT. As protein: CASSFQGNQPQHF. The full variable domain, in which reference TRBV19 and TRBJ1-5 provide the parts outside the CDR3, is DGGITQSPKYLFRKEGQNVTLSCEQNLNHDAMYWYRQDPGQGLRLIYYSQIVNDFQKGDIAEGYSVSREKKESFPLTVTSAQKNPTAFYLCASSFQGNQPQHFGDGTRLSIL.